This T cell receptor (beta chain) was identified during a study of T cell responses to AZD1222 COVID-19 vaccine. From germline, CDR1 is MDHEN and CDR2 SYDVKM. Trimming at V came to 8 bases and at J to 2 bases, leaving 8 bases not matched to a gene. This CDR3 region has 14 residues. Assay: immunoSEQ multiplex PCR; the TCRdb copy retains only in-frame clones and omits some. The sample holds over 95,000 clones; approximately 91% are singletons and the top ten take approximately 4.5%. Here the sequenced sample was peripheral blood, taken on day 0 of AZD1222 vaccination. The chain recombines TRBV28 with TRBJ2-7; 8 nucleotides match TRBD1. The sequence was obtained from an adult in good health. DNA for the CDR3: TGTGCCAGCCACCGACAGGGGCTCCCCTACGAGCAGTACTTC. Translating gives CASHRQGLPYEQYF.